This entry concerns a single T cell receptor beta chain. The antigen remains undetermined. Profiled with immunoSEQ multiplex PCR; TCRdb holds only in-frame clones, not every one. The sample lists about 84,000 clones; over 80% were seen once. This CDR3 region has 17 residues. Per the germline V gene, CDR1 is MNHNS and CDR2 is SASEGT. V lost 4 bases to trimming and J lost 4 bases; unmatched junction nucleotides: 11. The data were taken from a study of PD-L1 blockade in urothelial cancer. For the study at large: Beginning at some point between 2014 and 2015, patients received atezolizumab, given as 1,200 mg intravenously every 3 weeks. Among blood samples, the median T cell count was some 150,000. Timepoints chosen for blood analysis were 3 weeks (second dose) and 6 weeks after treatment start.

Whole-study results and caveats: Clonality of blood TCR below the median before treatment predicted better survival.

This chain uses TRBV6-1 with TRBJ1-2; 11 positions match TRBD1. This specimen was PBMCs, taken around atezolizumab (anti-PD-L1) treatment. This receptor was identified in a man aged 70 or older with urothelial cancer. The CDR3 loop is CASSGATPGQGVYGYTF. The DNA of the CDR3 is TGTGCCAGCAGTGGAGCAACACCGGGACAGGGGGTCTATGGCTACACCTTC.